This T cell receptor beta chain was documented in a study of spatial heterogeneity in lung cancer. TCRdb processed the 5' RACE reads anew with MiXCR; each CDR3 protein has one entry. The table records tens of thousands of distinct CDR3 sequences, over 9.5% of them present only once. Sample time point: sample taken at primary tumor resection. Tumor, nontumor lung or frozen PBMC supplied whole RNA that was sequenced unsorted. The source is a male donor with early-stage non-small cell lung cancer. The sequencing here drew on PBMCs, taken at surgery.

CDR3 in amino acids: CSAQRGGGGVQPQHF. CDR3 nucleotide sequence: TGCAGTGCTCAGCGGGGGGGAGGAGGTGTTCAGCCCCAGCATTTT. This chain links TRBV20-1 with TRBJ1-5; tentative D call: TRBD1 (5 bases). This CDR3 contains 15 residues. Trimming stripped 5 bases from V and 6 bases from J, with 20 bases between. Germline V gene lookup returns CDR1 DFQATT and CDR2 SNEGSKA (reference sequence).